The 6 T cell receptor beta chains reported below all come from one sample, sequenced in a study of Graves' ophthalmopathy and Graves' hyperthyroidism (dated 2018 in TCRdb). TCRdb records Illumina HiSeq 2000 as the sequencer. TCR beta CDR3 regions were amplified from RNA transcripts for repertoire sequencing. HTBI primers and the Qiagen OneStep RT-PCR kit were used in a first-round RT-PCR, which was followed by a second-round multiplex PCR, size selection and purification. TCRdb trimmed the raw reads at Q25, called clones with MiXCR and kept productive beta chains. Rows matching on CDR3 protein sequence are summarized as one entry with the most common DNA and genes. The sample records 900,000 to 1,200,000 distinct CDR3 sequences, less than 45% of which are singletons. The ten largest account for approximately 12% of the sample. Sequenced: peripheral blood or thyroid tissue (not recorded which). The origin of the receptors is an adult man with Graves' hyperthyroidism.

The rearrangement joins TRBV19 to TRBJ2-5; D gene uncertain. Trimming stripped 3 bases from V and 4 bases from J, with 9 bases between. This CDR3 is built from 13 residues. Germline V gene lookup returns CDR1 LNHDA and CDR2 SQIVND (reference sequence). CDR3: CASSMGSGETQYF. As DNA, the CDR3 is TGTGCCAGTAGTATGGGCAGTGGAGAGACCCAGTACTTC.

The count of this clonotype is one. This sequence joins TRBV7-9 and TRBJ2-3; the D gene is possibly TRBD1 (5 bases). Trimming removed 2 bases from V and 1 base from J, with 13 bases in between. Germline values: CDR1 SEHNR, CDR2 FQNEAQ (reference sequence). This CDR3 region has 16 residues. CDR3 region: CASSLKTAWRTDTQYF. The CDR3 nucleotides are TGTGCCAGCAGCTTAAAGACAGCATGGCGCACAGATACGCAGTATTTT.

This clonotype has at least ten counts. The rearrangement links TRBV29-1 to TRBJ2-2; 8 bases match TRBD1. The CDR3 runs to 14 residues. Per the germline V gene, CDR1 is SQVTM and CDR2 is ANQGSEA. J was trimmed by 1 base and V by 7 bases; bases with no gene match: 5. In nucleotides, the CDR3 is TGCAGCGGGGCCGGGACAGGGAACACCGGGGAGCTGTTTTTT. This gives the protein CSGAGTGNTGELFF.

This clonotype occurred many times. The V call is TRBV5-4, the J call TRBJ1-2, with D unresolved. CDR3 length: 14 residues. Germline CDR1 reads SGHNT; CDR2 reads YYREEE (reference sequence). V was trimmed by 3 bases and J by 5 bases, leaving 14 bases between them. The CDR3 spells CASSSELPGYGYTF. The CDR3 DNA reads TGTGCCAGCAGCTCGGAGTTACCTGGGTATGGCTACACCTTC.

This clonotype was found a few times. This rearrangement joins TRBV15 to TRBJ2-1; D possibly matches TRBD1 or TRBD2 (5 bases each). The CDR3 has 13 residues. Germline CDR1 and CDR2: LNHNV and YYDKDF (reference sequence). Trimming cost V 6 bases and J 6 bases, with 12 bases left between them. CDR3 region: CATRDTGLNEQFF. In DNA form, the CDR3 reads TGTGCCACCAGGGATACAGGACTCAATGAGCAGTTCTTC. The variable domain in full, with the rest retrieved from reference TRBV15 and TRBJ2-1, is DAMVIQNPRYQVTQFGKPVTLSCSQTLNHNVMYWYQQKSSQAPKLLFHYYDKDFNNEADTPDNFQSRRPNTSFCFLDIRSPGLGDTAMYLCATRDTGLNEQFFGPGTRLTVL.

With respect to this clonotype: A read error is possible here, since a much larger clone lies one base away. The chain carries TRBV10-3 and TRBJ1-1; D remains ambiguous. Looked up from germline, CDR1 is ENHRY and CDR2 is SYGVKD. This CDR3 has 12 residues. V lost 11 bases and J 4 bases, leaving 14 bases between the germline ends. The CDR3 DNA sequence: TGTGCCGGCACTGACGGGGTCACTGAAGCTTTCTTT. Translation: CAGTDGVTEAFF.